These T cell receptor beta chains were read from a single sample in a study of post-analysis software for immune sequencing data. TCRdb re-called the PCR reads with MiXCR, one entry per CDR3 protein. The profile shows about 820,000 distinct CDR3 sequences, roughly half of them singletons. The sequencing sample was made of blood. Every receptor here comes from a girl between 5 and 17 years old with multiple sclerosis. CDR3s include the opening cysteine and the closing phenylalanine or tryptophan. A D gene is named only where the DNA matches it firmly. Clone size is given for some rows only: seen once, a few or many times, or a class if the clone is expanded.

clone_size,v_call,j_call,d_call,cdr3_length,cdr3_nt,cdr3_aa
-,TRBV4-1,TRBJ2-5,TRBD2,16,TGCGCCAGCAGCCAAGTGGGACTAGCGATCCTAGAGACCCAGTACTTC,CASSQVGLAILETQYF
-,TRBV6-1,TRBJ1-2,-,13,TGTGCCAGCAGACCCGGACTGGACTATGGCTACACCTTC,CASRPGLDYGYTF
few,TRBV20-1,TRBJ2-7,-,13,TGCAGTGCTAGAGATCAGAGCCCCTACGAGCAGTACTTC,CSARDQSPYEQYF
few,TRBV7-9,TRBJ1-2,TRBD1,16,TGTGCCAGCAGCCTTCAGACAGGGGGCGACAACTATGGCTACACCTTC,CASSLQTGGDNYGYTF
-,TRBV7-9,TRBJ2-7,-,14,TGTGCCAGCAGCTTATCCCCCAGGGCGGCCGAGCAGTACTTC,CASSLSPRAAEQYF
many,TRBV18,TRBJ2-3,-,12,TGTGCCAGCAGCCCGGGGACAGATACGCAGTATTTT,CASSPGTDTQYF
-,TRBV29-1,TRBJ1-1,-,12,TGCAGCGTTGCGAGGCCGAACACTGAAGCTTTCTTT,CSVARPNTEAFF
few,TRBV5-1,TRBJ2-1,-,14,TGCGCCAGCAGCTTGACAGGGGACTCGAATGAGCAGTTCTTC,CASSLTGDSNEQFF
-,TRBV20-1,TRBJ2-3,TRBD2,15,TGCAGTGCCAACGGGGTACTAGCGGGCACAGATACGCAGTATTTT,CSANGVLAGTDTQYF
-,TRBV10-3,TRBJ1-1,TRBD1,12,TGTGCCATCAGTAATACAGGGGCTGAAGCTTTCTTT,CAISNTGAEAFF